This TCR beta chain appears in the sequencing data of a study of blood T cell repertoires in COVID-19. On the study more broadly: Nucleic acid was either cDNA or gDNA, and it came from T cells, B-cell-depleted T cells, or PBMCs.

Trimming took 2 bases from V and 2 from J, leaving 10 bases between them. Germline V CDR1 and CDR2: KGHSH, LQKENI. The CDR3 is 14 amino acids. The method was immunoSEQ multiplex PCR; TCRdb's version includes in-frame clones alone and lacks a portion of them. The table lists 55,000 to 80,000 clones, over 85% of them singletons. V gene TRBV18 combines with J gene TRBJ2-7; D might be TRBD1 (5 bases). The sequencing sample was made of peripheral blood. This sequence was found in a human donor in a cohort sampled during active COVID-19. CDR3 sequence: CASSPNRIPYEQYF. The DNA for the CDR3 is TGTGCCAGCTCACCAAACAGGATCCCCTACGAGCAGTACTTC.